These 10 T cell receptor beta chains originate from one sample sequenced in a study of control samples from healthy donors and cancer patients. Assay used: immunoSEQ multiplex PCR; TCRdb lists only in-frame clones, some missing. The table lists roughly 52,000 clones, approximately 96% of them singletons. The material sequenced was blood. The receptor set was obtained from a woman between 25 and 40 years old in good health.

The chain carries TRBV28 and TRBJ2-3; D call uncertain. Germline loops: CDR1 MDHEN, CDR2 SYDVKM. The V end was cut by 3 bases, the J end by 2 bases, with 9 bases between. The CDR3 has 14 amino acids. The CDR3 coding sequence is TGTGCCAGCAGTTTGTACAGTCTCACAGATACGCAGTATTTT. Encoded protein: CASSLYSLTDTQYF. The full variable domain, completed using reference TRBV28 and TRBJ2-3, is DVKVTQSSRYLVKRTGEKVFLECVQDMDHENMFWYRQDPGLGLRLIYFSYDVKMKEKGDIPEGYSVSREKKERFSLILESASTNQTSMYLCASSLYSLTDTQYFGPGTRLTVL.

The gene calls are TRBV30 and TRBJ2-1; D not resolved. The V gene lost 1 base and the J gene lost 9 bases, with 7 bases spanning the gap. Germline CDR1 GTSNPN, CDR2 SVGIG (reference sequence). There are 11 residues in the CDR3. CDR3 sequence reads: CAWSATFEQFF. The CDR3 DNA reads TGTGCCTGGAGTGCCACGTTTGAGCAGTTCTTC.

Concerning this clone itself: Other nucleotide sequences from this sample produce the same CDR3. V and J are TRBV9 and TRBJ2-1; TRBD2 aligns across 11 bases. The CDR3 has 15 amino acids. CDR1 SGDLS and CDR2 YYNGEE come from the germline V gene. J lost 4 bases, V lost 3 bases, and 3 bases had no gene match. CDR3 amino acids: CASSAGTSGYNEQFF. The CDR3 bases are TGTGCCAGCAGCGCCGGGACTAGCGGATACAATGAGCAGTTCTTC.

The chain employs TRBV5-3 and TRBJ2-7; D is unresolved. TRBV5-3 is an ORF for which the function is uncertain. The V and J ends lost 5 bases and 4 bases respectively, with 13 bases between them. The CDR3 runs 13 residues. Written as DNA, the CDR3 is TGTGCCAGAAGTTTGACGATGCGTTACGAGCAGTACTTC. It is translated as CARSLTMRYEQYF.

J is TRBJ1-1 and V is TRBV18; 8 bases align to TRBD1. CDR3 length: 17 residues. V was pared by 3 bases and J by 6 bases, with 15 bases of the junction left unmatched. Germline V gene lookup returns CDR1 KGHSH and CDR2 LQKENI. In nucleotides, the CDR3 is TGTGCCAGCTCACCCGGGAGCACCTACAGGGGGGGAGCTGAAGCTTTCTTT. It translates to CASSPGSTYRGGAEAFF.

This rearrangement joins TRBV7-8 to TRBJ2-2; no firm D call. Germline V lookup: CDR1 SGHVS, CDR2 FQNEAQ. V lost 2 bases and J lost 8, with 3 bases in between. The CDR3 extends over 11 amino acids. The CDR3 spells CASSLSGELFF. In DNA form, the CDR3 reads TGTGCCAGCAGCTTATCTGGGGAGCTGTTTTTT.

The chain couples TRBV2 to TRBJ2-3, with 8 bases lining up with TRBD2. With 2 bases clipped from V and 2 bases from J, the junction kept 6 bases outside the gene matches. The CDR3 consists of 16 residues. CDR1 is SNHLY, CDR2 FYNNEI, per germline. CDR3 amino acids: CASSESPAGVTDTQYF. DNA of the CDR3: TGTGCCAGCAGTGAATCCCCAGCGGGAGTCACAGATACGCAGTATTTT. Full variable domain (rest looked up from reference TRBV2 and TRBJ2-3): EPEVTQTPSHQVTQMGQEVILRCVPISNHLYFYWYRQILGQKVEFLVSFYNNEISEKSEIFDDQFSVERPDGSNFTLKIRSTKLEDSAMYFCASSESPAGVTDTQYFGPGTRLTVL.

The chain combines TRBV27 with TRBJ2-3; weak D call: TRBD2 (6 bases). Germline values: CDR1 MNHEY, CDR2 SMNVEV (reference sequence). V dropped 3 bases and J dropped 0 bases, with 7 bases sitting between them. This CDR3 has 14 amino acids. The CDR3 loop reads CASSFGLSTDTQYF. The DNA of the CDR3 is TGTGCCAGCAGTTTCGGACTAAGCACAGATACGCAGTATTTT.

The chain combines TRBV5-5 with TRBJ2-7; D gene uncertain. Trimming stripped 4 bases from V and 4 bases from J, with 12 bases between. CDR3 size: 13 residues. In germline, CDR1 is SGHKS, CDR2 YYEKEE (reference sequence). This chain's CDR3 is CASSPDLRYEQYF. The DNA for the CDR3 is TGTGCCAGCAGCCCGGACCTACGATACGAGCAGTACTTC.

This clone was picked up one time. The V call is TRBV7-9, the J call TRBJ2-7, with D perhaps TRBD2 (6 bases). Trimming shortened V by 9 bases and J by 5 bases, and 17 bases separated the two germline ends. This CDR3 spans 13 amino acids. CDR1 and CDR2 from the germline V gene are SEHNR and FQNEAQ (reference sequence). CDR3 amino acids: CARARDGIDEQYF. The CDR3 DNA reads as TGTGCCAGAGCGCGGGATGGGATCGACGAGCAGTACTTC.